This TCR beta chain was captured by sequencing in a study of blood T cell repertoires in COVID-19. J lost 5 bases, V lost 0 bases, and 10 bases had no gene match. Per the germline V gene, CDR1 is LNHNV and CDR2 is YYDKDF (reference sequence). The CDR3 spans 17 residues. Methods used by the authors: Reference gene primer amplification yielded estimated nucleated cell counts. Assay: immunoSEQ multiplex PCR; the TCRdb copy retains only in-frame clones and omits some. That table supplies the V and J calls and clone size; D and trimming were determined from the DNA. The data hold 85,000 to 130,000 clones, with just under 85% observed a single time.

The chain is built from TRBV15 and TRBJ1-1; 9 bases are a match to TRBD1. This clonotype was obtained from a woman older than 75 with active or convalescent COVID-19. The source material was peripheral blood. The CDR3 spells CATSRDRGTGRGTEAFF. CDR3 nucleotides: TGTGCCACCAGCAGAGATAGGGGGACAGGGAGGGGAACTGAAGCTTTCTTT.